Listed below are T cell receptor beta chains from one sample, sequenced in a study of blood T cell repertoires in COVID-19. Produced via immunoSEQ multiplex PCR; TCRdb's table is partial and in-frame only. The table records about 400,000 clones, over 85% of them present only once. Material: PBMCs or T cells enriched from blood (not recorded which). The source of these receptors is a woman aged 25 to 45 who had recovered from COVID-19. Each CDR3 is given with its conserved first and last residue. A D gene is named only where the DNA matches it firmly. Rows give clone size only sometimes, using once, few, many, or a class for an expanded clone.

cdr3_length,j_call,clone_size,d_call,v_call,cdr3_aa,cdr3_nt
14,TRBJ2-7,.,.,TRBV30,CAWGGRGTVLWQYF,TGTGCCTGGGGAGGTCGCGGAACCGTTTTATGGCAGTACTTC
16,TRBJ2-1,.,TRBD2,TRBV4-2,CASSQDGGGAGDEQFF,TGTGCCAGCAGCCAAGACGGCGGGGGGGCCGGCGATGAGCAGTTCTTC
16,TRBJ2-1,.,.,TRBV5-1,CASSLYLGQHQFRQFF,TGCGCCAGCAGCTTGTACTTGGGGCAGCACCAATTCCGGCAGTTCTTC
16,TRBJ2-2,many,TRBD2,TRBV4-2,CASSQALAGGTGELFF,TGTGCCAGCAGCCAAGCTTTAGCGGGAGGTACCGGGGAGCTGTTTTTT
14,TRBJ1-5,.,TRBD1,TRBV27,CASRADRGNQPQHF,TGTGCCAGCAGAGCTGACAGGGGGAATCAGCCCCAGCATTTT
17,TRBJ2-3,.,.,TRBV16,CASSQFGRDISTDTQYF,TGTGCCAGCAGCCAATTTGGCCGGGACATCAGCACAGATACGCAGTATTTT
14,TRBJ1-5,once,TRBD1,TRBV27,CASKDTGVNQPQHF,TGTGCCAGCAAGGATACAGGGGTAAATCAGCCCCAGCATTTT
15,TRBJ2-7,.,TRBD2,TRBV28,CASRASGTSGNEQYF,TGTGCCAGCAGAGCCTCTGGGACTAGCGGGAACGAGCAGTACTTC
13,TRBJ1-1,.,.,TRBV10-3,CAIMGEGYTEAFF,TGTGCCATCATGGGGGAGGGTTACACTGAAGCTTTCTTT
14,TRBJ2-5,.,TRBD2,TRBV9,CASSGGGVRETQYF,TGTGCCAGCAGCGGGGGGGGTGTCAGAGAGACCCAGTACTTC
14,TRBJ2-5,.,TRBD2,TRBV2,CASGRETTQETQYF,TGTGCCAGCGGGAGGGAGACTACTCAAGAGACCCAGTACTTC
12,TRBJ2-1,.,TRBD1,TRBV7-2,CASNKEGGGQFF,TGTGCCAGCAACAAGGAAGGGGGCGGGCAGTTCTTC
15,TRBJ1-1,.,.,TRBV5-1,CASSLELGGGREAFF,TGCGCCAGCAGCTTGGAACTGGGAGGGGGTCGTGAAGCTTTCTTT
15,TRBJ2-1,.,.,TRBV9,CASSVPYPGDNEQFF,TGTGCCAGCAGCGTACCCTACCCCGGGGACAATGAGCAGTTCTTC
14,TRBJ1-1,.,TRBD1,TRBV7-9,CASSTRQGNTEAFF,TGTGCCAGCAGCACGCGACAGGGTAACACTGAAGCTTTCTTT
16,TRBJ2-5,.,TRBD1,TRBV9,CASSAGTGAGQETQYF,TGTGCCAGCAGCGCAGGGACAGGGGCAGGCCAAGAGACCCAGTACTTC
13,TRBJ1-2,few,.,TRBV10-3,CAIRPVDYNGYTF,TGTGCCATCAGACCCGTAGACTACAATGGCTACACCTTC
12,TRBJ1-3,.,.,TRBV6-5,CASRASGNTIYF,TGTGCCAGCAGGGCCTCTGGAAACACCATATATTTT
14,TRBJ2-3,.,TRBD1,TRBV11-2,CASSFPGGWDTQYF,TGTGCCAGCAGCTTCCCAGGGGGCTGGGATACGCAGTATTTT
16,TRBJ2-3,.,TRBD2,TRBV5-1,CASTLTSGSNTDTQYF,TGCGCCAGCACCCTGACTAGCGGGAGTAATACAGATACGCAGTATTTT
15,TRBJ1-2,.,TRBD1,TRBV13,CASSLRGDRSYGYTF,TGTGCCAGCAGCCTTCGCGGGGACAGATCCTATGGCTACACCTTC
15,TRBJ1-2,.,.,TRBV6-2/TRBV6-3,CASSYFWGPNYGYTF,TGTGCCAGCAGTTATTTTTGGGGCCCTAACTATGGCTACACCTTC
16,TRBJ1-6,.,.,TRBV5-1,CASSLAVDGRGSPLHF,TGCGCCAGCAGCTTGGCCGTCGACGGCCGCGGATCACCCCTCCACTTT
14,TRBJ1-3,few,.,TRBV30,CACTTASGGNTIYF,TGTGCCTGTACAACAGCGTCGGGAGGAAACACCATATATTTT
14,TRBJ2-7,.,TRBD2,TRBV28,CASRGGSTFYEQYF,TGTGCCAGCAGGGGGGGGTCTACCTTCTACGAGCAGTACTTC
16,TRBJ2-1,.,.,TRBV9,CASSVGSSSLYNEQFF,TGTGCCAGCAGCGTAGGCAGTAGCAGCCTCTACAATGAGCAGTTCTTC
14,TRBJ2-1,.,.,TRBV10-1,CASSPRGSYNEQFF,TGCGCCAGCAGCCCTCGGGGCTCCTACAATGAGCAGTTCTTC
14,TRBJ2-6,few,.,TRBV6-5,CASKGGSGANVLTF,TGTGCCAGCAAAGGGGGCTCTGGGGCCAACGTCCTGACTTTC
14,TRBJ1-6,.,TRBD1,TRBV3-1/TRBV3-2,CASRLWTGGSPLHF,TGTGCCAGCAGGCTATGGACAGGGGGTTCACCCCTCCACTTT
15,TRBJ1-2,.,TRBD1,TRBV7-9,CASSLSGGEFYGYTF,TGTGCCAGCAGCTTATCAGGGGGCGAATTTTATGGCTACACCTTC
15,TRBJ2-7,.,TRBD1,TRBV27,CASSVVGQGLYEQYF,TGTGCCAGCAGTGTCGTGGGACAGGGACTATACGAGCAGTACTTC
14,TRBJ2-1,.,TRBD1,TRBV7-3,CASSPGGPHNEQFF,TGTGCCAGCAGCCCAGGGGGCCCACATAATGAGCAGTTCTTC